Listed below are T cell receptor beta chains from one sample, sequenced in a study of T cell repertoires in cytomegalovirus infection. MiXCR, run by TCRdb on the reads, gives a single entry per CDR3 protein. There are almost 500,000 distinct CDR3 sequences in the sample; approximately 10% occur only once, and 10% to 13% lies in the top ten. The sequencing input was PBMCs. The receptors shown here come from a human donor in good health (CMV status not recorded). Some clones in this sample may be carry-over from other donors' samples. CDR3s include the opening cysteine and the closing phenylalanine or tryptophan. D genes are given only for firm matches. Some rows have no size entry. The others give once, few or many, or a class for an expanded clone.

v_call: TRBV7-8
j_call: TRBJ2-1
clone_size: many
d_call: TRBD2
cdr3_nt: TGTGCCAGCAGCTTGACTAGCGGGAGTGTGGGTGAGCAGTTCTTC
cdr3_aa: CASSLTSGSVGEQFF

v_call: TRBV11-1
j_call: TRBJ2-1
clone_size: many
d_call: TRBD2
cdr3_nt: TGTGCCAGCAGCCCTCACGCTAGCGGGGTGAGCAATGAGCAGTTCTTC
cdr3_aa: CASSPHASGVSNEQFF

v_call: TRBV5-6
j_call: TRBJ2-5
clone_size: .
d_call: TRBD2
cdr3_nt: TGTGCCAGCAGCTTGATTTCTAGCGGGGTGGACCGGGAGACCCAGTACTTC
cdr3_aa: CASSLISSGVDRETQYF

v_call: TRBV7-6
j_call: TRBJ2-1
clone_size: .
d_call: .
cdr3_nt: TGTGCCAGCAGCTCCCGACTAGTATTTGATTCCACCTACAATGAGCAGTTCTTC
cdr3_aa: CASSSRLVFDSTYNEQFF

v_call: TRBV28
j_call: TRBJ2-4
clone_size: many
d_call: .
cdr3_nt: TGTGCCAGCAGTTCGGCGGAGGGCGAAAACATTCAGTACTTC
cdr3_aa: CASSSAEGENIQYF

v_call: TRBV4-1
j_call: TRBJ1-5
clone_size: many
d_call: .
cdr3_nt: TGCGCCAGCAGCCAAGATATGGCCGTTAATCAGCCCCAGCATTTT
cdr3_aa: CASSQDMAVNQPQHF

v_call: TRBV2
j_call: TRBJ2-1
clone_size: many
d_call: .
cdr3_nt: TGTGCCAGCAGTGACCCCAGGACAGTCGATGGGCAGTTCTTC
cdr3_aa: CASSDPRTVDGQFF

v_call: TRBV7-3
j_call: TRBJ1-3
clone_size: .
d_call: .
cdr3_nt: TGTGCCAGCAGACGGACCTTAAACACCATATATTTT
cdr3_aa: CASRRTLNTIYF

v_call: TRBV2
j_call: TRBJ2-1
clone_size: .
d_call: TRBD1
cdr3_nt: TGTGCCAGCAGTGAAACCAACGGGACAGGGCCCTGGAATGAGCAGTTCTTC
cdr3_aa: CASSETNGTGPWNEQFF

v_call: TRBV5-6
j_call: TRBJ2-1
clone_size: many
d_call: .
cdr3_nt: TGTGCCAGCAGCGAGGCCGGGACAAGGGTCTACAATGAGCAGTTCTTC
cdr3_aa: CASSEAGTRVYNEQFF

v_call: TRBV6-5
j_call: TRBJ2-6
clone_size: .
d_call: .
cdr3_nt: TGTGCCAGCACTAATTCTTTCCGGGGGGCTCTTGGGGCCAACGTCCTGACTTTC
cdr3_aa: CASTNSFRGALGANVLTF

v_call: TRBV18
j_call: TRBJ2-3
clone_size: many
d_call: TRBD2
cdr3_nt: TGTGCCAGCTCACGGACTAGCCAAAGCACAGATACGCAGTATTTT
cdr3_aa: CASSRTSQSTDTQYF

v_call: TRBV15
j_call: TRBJ1-1
clone_size: few
d_call: .
cdr3_nt: TGTGCCACCAGCAGGCCCGTGAACACTGAAGCTTTCTTT
cdr3_aa: CATSRPVNTEAFF

v_call: TRBV9
j_call: TRBJ1-3
clone_size: .
d_call: TRBD1
cdr3_nt: TGTGCCAGCGGGGACAGGAGGAATTTT
cdr3_aa: CASGDRRNF

v_call: TRBV7-8
j_call: TRBJ2-1
clone_size: many
d_call: .
cdr3_nt: TGTGCCAGCAGCTTAGGGGGGTCGCGGGGGCAGTTCTTC
cdr3_aa: CASSLGGSRGQFF

v_call: TRBV6-5
j_call: TRBJ2-7
clone_size: .
d_call: TRBD1
cdr3_nt: TGTGCCAGCAGTTACCAGTACGGGACAGTAAACTACGAGCAGTACTTC
cdr3_aa: CASSYQYGTVNYEQYF

v_call: TRBV29-1
j_call: TRBJ1-3
clone_size: many
d_call: .
cdr3_nt: TGCAGCGTTCGACCTTCCAGGGTTCCACTCTTGCCTTCCCCTGGAAACACCATATATTTT
cdr3_aa: CSVRPSRVPLLPSPGNTIYF

v_call: TRBV20-1
j_call: TRBJ2-1
clone_size: .
d_call: .
cdr3_nt: TGCAGTGCGAGGCCCGACTCCTCCTCCTACAATGAGCAGTTCTTC
cdr3_aa: CSARPDSSSYNEQFF

v_call: TRBV5-1
j_call: TRBJ2-4
clone_size: .
d_call: TRBD2
cdr3_nt: TGCGCCAGCAGCCCCCGGCTAGCGGACATTCAGTACTTC
cdr3_aa: CASSPRLADIQYF

v_call: TRBV5-1
j_call: TRBJ1-1
clone_size: many
d_call: .
cdr3_nt: TGCGCCAGCAGCTTGCCAGGGATTAACACTGAAGCTTTCTTT
cdr3_aa: CASSLPGINTEAFF

v_call: TRBV7-8
j_call: TRBJ1-1
clone_size: many
d_call: .
cdr3_nt: TGTGCCAGCCGCCTTCCGAAGGAGAACACTGAAGCTTTCTTT
cdr3_aa: CASRLPKENTEAFF

v_call: TRBV20-1
j_call: TRBJ1-1
clone_size: .
d_call: .
cdr3_nt: TGCAGTGCTAGAGACCAGCCTGGGGCTTTCTTT
cdr3_aa: CSARDQPGAFF

v_call: TRBV9
j_call: TRBJ2-2
clone_size: .
d_call: .
cdr3_nt: TGTGCCAGCAGCGTAGTTCCGGGGACCGGGGAGCTGTTTTTT
cdr3_aa: CASSVVPGTGELFF

v_call: TRBV10-3
j_call: TRBJ1-1
clone_size: many
d_call: TRBD1
cdr3_nt: TGTGCCATCAGGCCAAACAGGGGAGAAAACACTGAAGCTTTCTTT
cdr3_aa: CAIRPNRGENTEAFF

v_call: TRBV25-1
j_call: TRBJ2-1
clone_size: .
d_call: .
cdr3_nt: TGTGCCAGCAGTGTACGGGACATCCCTTGGGATGAGCAGTTCTTC
cdr3_aa: CASSVRDIPWDEQFF

v_call: TRBV19
j_call: TRBJ2-6
clone_size: .
d_call: TRBD1
cdr3_nt: TGTGCCATTAGGACAGGGGGCGGTGGGGCCAACGTCCTGACTTTC
cdr3_aa: CAIRTGGGGANVLTF

v_call: TRBV28
j_call: TRBJ1-5
clone_size: .
d_call: .
cdr3_nt: TGTGCCAGCAGTTTTAGCAGCGGACAAACGGACCAGCCCCAGCATTTT
cdr3_aa: CASSFSSGQTDQPQHF

v_call: TRBV7-9
j_call: TRBJ1-4
clone_size: many
d_call: TRBD1
cdr3_nt: TGTGCCAGCAGCCGTGTGGCAGGGGGTCTTGAAAAACTGTTTTTT
cdr3_aa: CASSRVAGGLEKLFF

v_call: TRBV7-8
j_call: TRBJ1-6
clone_size: many
d_call: TRBD1
cdr3_nt: TGTGCCAGCAGTCCCACGACGAGACAGGGGGCACCCCTCCACTTT
cdr3_aa: CASSPTTRQGAPLHF

v_call: TRBV2
j_call: TRBJ2-1
clone_size: .
d_call: .
cdr3_nt: TGTGCCAGCAGGCCCCTCCTCCAGGGCCGCCGAGAGCAGTTCTTC
cdr3_aa: CASRPLLQGRREQFF

v_call: TRBV12-3/TRBV12-4
j_call: TRBJ2-1
clone_size: many
d_call: TRBD2
cdr3_nt: TGTGCCAGTGGAGGCACTAGCGGGAGTGATGAGCAGTTCTTC
cdr3_aa: CASGGTSGSDEQFF

v_call: TRBV28
j_call: TRBJ2-1
clone_size: .
d_call: .
cdr3_nt: TGTGCCAGCAGCCCCCCAAGGGCTGAGCAGTTCTTC
cdr3_aa: CASSPPRAEQFF

v_call: TRBV14
j_call: TRBJ2-1
clone_size: few
d_call: .
cdr3_nt: TGTGCCAGCAGCCAAGATAAGGGTACTAGGAGCGATGAGCAGTTCTTC
cdr3_aa: CASSQDKGTRSDEQFF

v_call: TRBV7-9
j_call: TRBJ2-3
clone_size: many
d_call: TRBD2
cdr3_nt: TGTGCCAGCCTTTTTAGCGGGGGGAGTACAGATACGCAGTATTTT
cdr3_aa: CASLFSGGSTDTQYF

v_call: TRBV10-3
j_call: TRBJ2-1
clone_size: many
d_call: .
cdr3_nt: TGTGCCATCAGTGAGCCTAGCGCAAACTCCTACAATGAGCAGTTCTTC
cdr3_aa: CAISEPSANSYNEQFF

v_call: TRBV30
j_call: TRBJ1-1
clone_size: many
d_call: TRBD1
cdr3_nt: TGTGCCTGGAGTGCTAGGACAGGAAGGACTGAAGCTTTCTTT
cdr3_aa: CAWSARTGRTEAFF

v_call: TRBV4-2
j_call: TRBJ1-2
clone_size: .
d_call: TRBD1
cdr3_nt: TGTGCCAGCAGCCAAATCCCCGAGGACAGGGGTTATGGCTACACCTTC
cdr3_aa: CASSQIPEDRGYGYTF

v_call: TRBV7-3
j_call: TRBJ2-3
clone_size: many
d_call: .
cdr3_nt: TGTGCCAGCAGCTTAGGCCGACAGCTCCTCACAGATACGCAGTATTTT
cdr3_aa: CASSLGRQLLTDTQYF

v_call: TRBV7-8
j_call: TRBJ2-1
clone_size: many
d_call: TRBD2
cdr3_nt: TGTGCCAGCAGCTTAGGGCTAGCGGTATACAATGAGCAGTTCTTC
cdr3_aa: CASSLGLAVYNEQFF

v_call: TRBV5-1
j_call: TRBJ1-4
clone_size: many
d_call: .
cdr3_nt: TGCGCCAGCAGCTTGTCGCGCGGGGGAGTAAAGGGTGAAAAACTGTTTTTT
cdr3_aa: CASSLSRGGVKGEKLFF

v_call: TRBV11-3
j_call: TRBJ1-5
clone_size: many
d_call: TRBD1
cdr3_nt: TGTGCCAGCAGCCGGACAGGGGGGGATCAGCCCCAGCATTTT
cdr3_aa: CASSRTGGDQPQHF

v_call: TRBV18
j_call: TRBJ1-1
clone_size: many
d_call: .
cdr3_nt: TGTGCCAGCTCTCCCGCCGGGGCGGGGAACACTGAAGCTTTCTTT
cdr3_aa: CASSPAGAGNTEAFF

v_call: TRBV7-2
j_call: TRBJ2-3
clone_size: many
d_call: TRBD2
cdr3_nt: TGTGCCAGCAGCTTAAATTTCGCGGGCGGGGGTACGCAGTATTTT
cdr3_aa: CASSLNFAGGGTQYF

v_call: TRBV7-9
j_call: TRBJ1-1
clone_size: .
d_call: TRBD1
cdr3_nt: TGTGCCAGCAGGGGACAGTTGGAGATGGAAGCTTTCTTT
cdr3_aa: CASRGQLEMEAFF

v_call: TRBV9
j_call: TRBJ2-7
clone_size: few
d_call: TRBD1
cdr3_nt: TGTGCCAGCAGCCCCTCGGGGACAGGGTTTAGCGAGCAGTACTTC
cdr3_aa: CASSPSGTGFSEQYF